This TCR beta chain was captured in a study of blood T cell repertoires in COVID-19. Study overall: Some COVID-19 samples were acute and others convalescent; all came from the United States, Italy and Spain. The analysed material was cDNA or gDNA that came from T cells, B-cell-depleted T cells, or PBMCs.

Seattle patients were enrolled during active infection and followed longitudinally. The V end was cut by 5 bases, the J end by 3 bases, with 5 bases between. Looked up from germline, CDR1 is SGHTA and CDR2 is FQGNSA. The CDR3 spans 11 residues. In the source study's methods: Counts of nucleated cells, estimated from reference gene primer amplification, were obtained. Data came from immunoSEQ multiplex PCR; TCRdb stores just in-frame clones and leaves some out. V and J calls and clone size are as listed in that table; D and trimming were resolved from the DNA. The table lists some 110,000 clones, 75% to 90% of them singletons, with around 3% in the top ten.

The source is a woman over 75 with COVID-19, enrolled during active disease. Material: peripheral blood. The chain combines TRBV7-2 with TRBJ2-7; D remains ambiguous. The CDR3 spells CASSLNYEQYF. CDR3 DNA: TGTGCCAGCAGCCTAAACTACGAGCAGTACTTC.